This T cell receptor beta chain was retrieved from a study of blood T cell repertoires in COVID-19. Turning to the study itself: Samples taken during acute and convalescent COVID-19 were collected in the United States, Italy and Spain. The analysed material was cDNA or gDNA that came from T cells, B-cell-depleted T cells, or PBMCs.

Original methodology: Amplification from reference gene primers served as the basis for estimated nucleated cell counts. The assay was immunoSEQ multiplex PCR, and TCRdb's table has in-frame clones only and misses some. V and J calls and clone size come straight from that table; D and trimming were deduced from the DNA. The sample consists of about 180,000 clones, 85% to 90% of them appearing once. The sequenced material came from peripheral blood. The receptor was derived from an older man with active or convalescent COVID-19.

The CDR3 loop is CASSPRASGIDPDTQYF. CDR3 bases: TGTGCCAGCTCACCACGGGCTAGCGGGATTGATCCAGATACGCAGTATTTT. The J gene is TRBJ2-3, the V gene TRBV18; 9 bases agree with TRBD2. V shed 1 base, J shed 4 bases, and the junction held 9 bases outside the gene matches. The germline V gene encodes CDR1 KGHSH and CDR2 LQKENI. The CDR3 runs to 17 residues.